What follows are 11 T cell receptor beta chains derived from one specimen sequenced in a study of vaccination effects on CD4 cells after COVID-19. Following 10 days of culture, CD4+ T cells were isolated. Each participant was given two doses of one vaccine (BNT162b2 or mRNA-1273). Produced via immunoSEQ multiplex PCR; TCRdb's table is partial and in-frame only. The data show 40,000 to 45,000 clones, with around two thirds seen just once and about 8.4% held by the top ten. Their specific antigens are unknown. The sample here was CD4+ T cells from PBMCs cultured without peptide, taken after COVID-19 vaccination. Receptor source: a human donor who received a COVID-19 vaccine.

The V gene is TRBV6-2 or TRBV6-3, the J gene TRBJ1-1; no reliable D call. V lost 4 bases and J lost 3, with 9 bases in between. The CDR3 has 13 residues. Germline-derived CDR1 and CDR2 are MNHEY and SVGEGT. In nucleotides, the CDR3 is TGTGCCAGCAGTTGGTCAGCCTACACTGAAGCTTTCTTT. Protein: CASSWSAYTEAFF.

The chain couples TRBV12-5 to TRBJ1-2; 8 bases fit TRBD1. The germline V gene encodes CDR1 LGHNT and CDR2 FRNRAP. The CDR3 covers 15 residues. Trimming cost V 5 bases and J 3 bases; bases outside gene matches: 8. This CDR3 reads CASGPTGEEDYGYTF. CDR3 nucleotides: TGTGCTAGTGGTCCGACAGGGGAAGAGGACTATGGCTACACCTTC.

The chain carries TRBV6-1 and TRBJ1-3; D call uncertain. Germline assignment: CDR1 MNHNS and CDR2 SASEGT. Trimming removed 2 bases from V and 0 bases from J, with 11 bases in between. The CDR3 sequence is 16 residues long. As DNA, the CDR3 is TGTGCCAGCAGTGAATTCGGCAGGCGCTCTGGAAACACCATATATTTT. As protein: CASSEFGRRSGNTIYF.

V and J are TRBV5-4 and TRBJ1-3; 7 bases agree with TRBD1. CDR1 and CDR2 from the germline V gene are SGHNT and YYREEE (reference sequence). Unmatched junction bases numbered 9, after V lost 5 bases and J lost 4 bases. This CDR3 is built from 15 residues. The DNA for the CDR3 is TGTGCCAGCAGTCCGGACAGGATCAGAGGAAACACCATATATTTT. It translates to CASSPDRIRGNTIYF.

The chain couples TRBV6-6 to TRBJ1-1; D remains ambiguous. Per the germline V gene, CDR1 is MNHNY and CDR2 is SVGAGI (reference sequence). The CDR3 has 11 amino acids. The V end was cut by 8 bases, the J end by 8 bases, with 12 bases between. CDR3: CASVSEREAFF. CDR3 in DNA: TGTGCCAGCGTCTCTGAGAGAGAAGCTTTCTTT.

This clone was observed a few times. This chain joins TRBV3-1 (or the pseudogene TRBV3-2) and TRBJ2-7; D is perhaps TRBD2 (5 bases). V lost 0 bases and J 0 bases, leaving 12 bases between the germline ends. The V gene's germline CDR1 is LGHDT and CDR2 YNNKEL (reference sequence). The CDR3 runs 16 residues. The CDR3 loop reads CASSQDQRRSSYEQYF. As DNA, the CDR3 is TGTGCCAGCAGCCAAGATCAGAGGAGGTCCTCCTACGAGCAGTACTTC.

The chain combines TRBV27 with TRBJ2-7; 7 nucleotides align to TRBD1. In germline, CDR1 is MNHEY, CDR2 SMNVEV (reference sequence). V lost 2 bases and J lost 0; bases outside the gene matches: 4. This CDR3 has 15 amino acids. The CDR3 region has the DNA TGTGCCAGCAGTTTAATGACAGGGAGCTCCTACGAGCAGTACTTC. Amino acids: CASSLMTGSSYEQYF.

The chain couples TRBV7-8 to TRBJ1-3, with a tentative D call TRBD1 (5 bases). The germline CDR1 and CDR2 sequences are SGHVS and FQNEAQ. This CDR3 has 20 residues. V was cut by 5 bases and J by 4 bases, with 30 bases left in between. For the CDR3, the DNA is TGTGCCAGCAGCCGAGGCCTGGGGCAGCGAACAATAAAAGAAGGAAACACCATATATTTT. Amino acid sequence: CASSRGLGQRTIKEGNTIYF.

The chain uses TRBV4-1 and TRBJ1-5; maybe TRBD1 (5 bases). CDR3 size: 17 residues. Germline V CDR1 and CDR2: MGHRA, YSYEKL. Trimming shortened V by 1 base and J by 1 base, and 14 bases separated the two germline ends. CDR3 sequence: CASSQGSRGMSNQPQHF. The CDR3 DNA reads TGCGCCAGCAGCCAAGGGTCAAGGGGCATGAGCAATCAGCCCCAGCATTTT.

V usage is TRBV11-2 and J usage is TRBJ2-3; D unresolved. Germline assignment: CDR1 SGHAT and CDR2 FQNNGV. The CDR3 sequence is 16 residues long. V dropped 0 bases and J dropped 2 bases, with 12 bases sitting between them. In DNA, the CDR3 is TGTGCCAGCAGCTTAGAATACCTAGGGCCCACAGATACGCAGTATTTT. It encodes CASSLEYLGPTDTQYF.

This clone was counted a few times. The chain carries TRBV9 and TRBJ2-3, with TRBD2 matching 9 bases. This CDR3 contains 17 residues. V shed 0 bases, J shed 2 bases, and the junction held 7 bases outside the gene matches. Germline loops: CDR1 SGDLS, CDR2 YYNGEE. The DNA for the CDR3 is TGTGCCAGCAGCGTAGCCCGAGTAGCGGGGGCCACAGATACGCAGTATTTT. Translation gives CASSVARVAGATDTQYF.